This passage covers 20 T cell receptor beta chains from one sample sequenced in a study of beta chain features in type 1 diabetes. The whole isolated RNA underwent reverse transcription, so sequencing captured expressed TCRB transcripts. Measured with immunoSEQ multiplex PCR; TCRdb has only the in-frame clones, and not every one. The sample yields under 250,000 clones, about 26% seen once. The specimen was central memory CD4+ T cells from blood. The receptors derive from a man aged 30 to 45 in good health.

In this sample, this clone turned up many times. The chain employs TRBV14 and TRBJ2-7; TRBD2 is a possible D gene (6 bases). Germline CDR1 reads SGHDN; CDR2 reads FVKESK. The CDR3 spans 15 residues. Trimming took 4 bases from V and 2 from J, leaving 15 bases between them. CDR3 amino acids: CASSLLGGVAYEQYF. The CDR3 region has the DNA TGTGCCAGCAGCCTTCTTGGAGGGGTCGCCTACGAGCAGTACTTC.

This clone was counted between two and nine times. The rearrangement uses TRBV14 and TRBJ2-1; unclear D gene. V was trimmed by 5 bases and J by 4 bases, leaving 9 bases between them. The CDR3 extends over 13 amino acids. The V gene's germline CDR1 is SGHDN and CDR2 FVKESK. As DNA, the CDR3 is TGTGCCAGCAGCGAGGCGGCATACAATGAGCAGTTCTTC. Translation gives CASSEAAYNEQFF.

Remarks on this clone: The same CDR3 also results from other DNA sequences found in this sample. The V and J genes are TRBV29-1 and TRBJ1-1, with D possibly TRBD1 on 5 matching bases. CDR3 length: 13 amino acids. Trimming shortened V by 7 bases and J by 3 bases, and 15 bases separated the two germline ends. Germline CDR1 reads SQVTM; CDR2 reads ANQGSEA. For the CDR3, the DNA is TGCAGCGCCAGGACAAGAGGGGACACTGAAGCTTTCTTT. Translating gives CSARTRGDTEAFF.

This clone was counted between two and nine times. The chain carries TRBV2 and TRBJ2-7; D uncertain. CDR1 and CDR2 from the germline V gene are SNHLY and FYNNEI. V lost 5 bases and J lost 0, with 8 bases in between. This CDR3 comprises 13 residues. Written as DNA, the CDR3 is TGTGCCAGCAGTAACTTAGCCTCCTACGAGCAGTACTTC. Translating it yields CASSNLASYEQYF. Filled out from reference TRBV2 and TRBJ2-7, the complete variable domain reads EPEVTQTPSHQVTQMGQEVILRCVPISNHLYFYWYRQILGQKVEFLVSFYNNEISEKSEIFDDQFSVERPDGSNFTLKIRSTKLEDSAMYFCASSNLASYEQYFGPGTRLTVT.

This clone was counted between two and nine times. CDR3 in DNA: TGTGCCAGCAGCCAGACACAGGGCCCCTACGAGCAGTACTTC. This codes for CASSQTQGPYEQYF. The rearrangement uses TRBV7-8 and TRBJ2-7, with TRBD1 as a possible D gene (6 bases). The CDR3 contains 14 residues. Germline assignment: CDR1 SGHVS and CDR2 FQNEAQ. Trimming shortened V by 5 bases and J by 2 bases, and 13 bases separated the two germline ends.

This clone was seen repeatedly, ten times or more. CDR3 in amino acids: CASSGTGGGQPQHF. The DNA for the CDR3 is TGTGCCAGCAGCGGGACAGGGGGCGGTCAGCCCCAGCATTTT. The chain links TRBV25-1 to TRBJ1-5, with 12 positions matching TRBD1. The ends lost 6 bases at V and 6 bases at J; junction bases unmatched: 3. In germline, CDR1 is MGHDK, CDR2 SYGVNS. This CDR3 contains 14 residues.

This chain uses TRBV19 with TRBJ2-3; D is perhaps TRBD2 (5 bases). This CDR3 region has 15 residues. The V gene's germline CDR1 is LNHDA and CDR2 SQIVND (reference sequence). V lost 5 bases to trimming and J lost 0 bases, with 12 bases between them. The CDR3 bases are TGTGCCAGTAGTGGTCGGGGAATCAGCACAGATACGCAGTATTTT. As protein: CASSGRGISTDTQYF. Looking up the rest from reference TRBV19 and TRBJ2-3 gives the full variable domain: DGGITQSPKYLFRKEGQNVTLSCEQNLNHDAMYWYRQDPGQGLRLIYYSQIVNDFQKGDIAEGYSVSREKKESFPLTVTSAQKNPTAFYLCASSGRGISTDTQYFGPGTRLTVL.

This clone was seen more than once but under ten times. J is TRBJ2-5 and V is TRBV29-1, with D possibly called TRBD1 or TRBD2 (5 bases each). This CDR3 has 13 amino acids. Between the trimmed V and J ends, which lost 7 bases and 3 bases, there was a span of 15 bases. CDR1 and CDR2 from the germline V gene are SQVTM and ANQGSEA. In DNA, the CDR3 is TGCAGCGGTATGGGACGGTTAAAAGAGACCCAGTACTTC. Amino acid sequence: CSGMGRLKETQYF. Complete variable domain (other parts from reference TRBV29-1 and TRBJ2-5): SAVISQKPSRDICQRGTSLTIQCQVDSQVTMMFWYRQQPGQSLTLIATANQGSEATYESGFVIDKFPISRPNLTFSTLTVSNMSPEDSSIYLCSGMGRLKETQYFGPGTRLLVL.

This clone showed up just a few times. The rearrangement joins TRBV7-9 to TRBJ1-5; D is unresolved. CDR3 length: 15 amino acids. The V and J ends lost 0 bases and 4 bases respectively, with 10 bases between them. Germline V gives CDR1 SEHNR, CDR2 FQNEAQ (reference sequence). In nucleotides, the CDR3 is TGTGCCAGCAGCTTAGCGTTAACCGAGAATCAGCCCCAGCATTTT. It yields the protein CASSLALTENQPQHF.

This chain uses TRBV28 with TRBJ2-7, with 9 bases matching TRBD1. Germline CDR1 and CDR2: MDHEN and SYDVKM. Losses at the gene ends were 6 bases for V and 4 bases for J; bases not matched to a gene: 19. The length of the CDR3 is 18 residues. CDR3 loop: CASRKAGGSGTGKYEQYF. In nucleotides, the CDR3 is TGTGCCAGCAGAAAGGCAGGGGGTTCCGGGACAGGGAAGTACGAGCAGTACTTC.

The chain recombines TRBV20-1 with TRBJ1-1; unclear D gene. V lost 2 bases to trimming and J lost 10 bases, with 11 bases between them. This CDR3 contains 11 residues. CDR1 DFQATT and CDR2 SNEGSKA come from the germline V gene (reference sequence). The CDR3 here is CSARRTERAFF. CDR3 DNA sequence: TGCAGTGCTAGACGGACCGAGAGAGCTTTCTTT.

CDR3 sequence: CASKKGYEGVEQFF. CDR3 DNA: TGTGCCAGCAAGAAAGGGTATGAAGGAGTAGAGCAGTTCTTC. The chain is built from TRBV2 and TRBJ2-1; D is ambiguous. The length of the CDR3 is 14 residues. The ends were cut back, 7 bases at V and 10 bases at J, with 20 bases in the middle. Germline-derived CDR1 and CDR2 are SNHLY and FYNNEI.

The chain combines TRBV2 with TRBJ1-6; D unresolved. Trimming took 0 bases from V and 3 from J, leaving 6 bases between them. The CDR3 is made up of 15 amino acids. Germline V gene lookup returns CDR1 SNHLY and CDR2 FYNNEI. The CDR3 spells CASSEAGNYNSPLHF. In DNA, the CDR3 is TGTGCCAGCAGTGAAGCTGGCAACTATAATTCACCCCTCCACTTT.

The rearrangement links TRBV29-1 to TRBJ1-5; 10 nucleotides agree with TRBD1. J was trimmed by 6 bases and V by 5 bases; bases with no gene match: 1. The V gene's germline CDR1 is SQVTM and CDR2 ANQGSEA. The CDR3 is 12 residues long. CDR3 nucleotide sequence: TGCAGCGTTTGGGACAGGGGTCAGCCCCAGCATTTT. Translation gives CSVWDRGQPQHF.

This chain joins TRBV30 and TRBJ2-5; D remains ambiguous. Germline V lookup: CDR1 GTSNPN, CDR2 SVGIG (reference sequence). Trimming took off 3 bases at V and 7 bases at J, with 12 bases between the two ends. The CDR3 length is 12 residues. CDR3: CAWREGIGTQYF. DNA for the CDR3: TGTGCCTGGAGAGAAGGAATCGGGACCCAGTACTTC.

This clone was detected a few times. The gene calls are TRBV7-2 and TRBJ2-5, with 9 bases aligning to TRBD2. Germline CDR1 is SGHTA and CDR2 is FQGNSA. V lost 2 bases and J lost 5; bases outside the gene matches: 6. The length of the CDR3 is 15 residues. The CDR3 nucleotides read TGTGCCAGCAGCTTAAAGCTAGCGGGGACCGAGACCCAGTACTTC. Protein: CASSLKLAGTETQYF.

This clone was counted only a few times. This chain joins TRBV5-1 and TRBJ2-3; TRBD1 or TRBD2 may be the D gene (7 bases each). CDR1 SGHRS and CDR2 YFSETQ come from the germline V gene. V dropped 0 bases and J dropped 3 bases, with 11 bases sitting between them. CDR3 length equals 15 residues. This CDR3 is CASSLVQGGTDTQYF. CDR3 DNA sequence: TGCGCCAGCAGCTTGGTTCAGGGGGGGACAGATACGCAGTATTTT.

The chain combines TRBV25-1 with TRBJ1-2; possible D gene TRBD1, 6 bases. Trimming removed 1 base from V and 5 bases from J, with 14 bases in between. Germline CDR1 MGHDK, CDR2 SYGVNS. The CDR3 runs to 15 residues. The CDR3 is CASSESLGQFYGYTF. The CDR3 nucleotides are TGTGCCAGCAGTGAATCCCTAGGACAGTTTTATGGCTACACCTTC.

This rearrangement joins TRBV6-1 to TRBJ1-2; D possibly corresponds to TRBD1 (6 bases). The CDR3 has 14 amino acids. The germline gives CDR1 MNHNS, CDR2 SASEGT. V lost 3 bases and J lost 4, with 12 bases in between. The CDR3: CASSDSGQLYGYTF. The CDR3 DNA is TGTGCCAGCAGTGACTCTGGACAGCTCTATGGCTACACCTTC.

The V gene is TRBV11-2, the J gene TRBJ2-7, with a possible D match to TRBD2 (6 bases). Germline assignment: CDR1 SGHAT and CDR2 FQNNGV. The CDR3 consists of 15 residues. V was trimmed by 1 base and J by 5 bases, leaving 15 bases between them. As DNA, the CDR3 is TGTGCCAGCAGCTTAGGGGGCGGGAAAGCCAACGAGCAGTACTTC. This codes for CASSLGGGKANEQYF. Filled out from reference TRBV11-2 and TRBJ2-7, the complete variable domain reads EAGVAQSPRYKIIEKRQSVAFWCNPISGHATLYWYQQILGQGPKLLIQFQNNGVVDDSQLPKDRFSAERLKGVDSTLKIQPAKLEDSAVYLCASSLGGGKANEQYFGPGTRLTVT.